Following are 8 T cell receptor beta chains from one sample sequenced in a study of shared clonotypes between healthy human individuals. In the naive CD8 group, cells lacked CD45RO and were positively selected for CCR7, so terminally differentiated effector memory CD45RA+ cells were left out. Sequenced by immunoSEQ multiplex PCR; TCRdb stores in-frame clones only, minus some. This table holds around 2.1 million clones, roughly 91% found once. Input material: naive CD8+ T cells from PBMCs. The source of these receptors is a man between 18 and 29 years old in good health. Some clones in this sample may be carry-over from other donors' samples.

V gene TRBV27 combines with J gene TRBJ2-2; TRBD2 agrees at 15 bases. The ends lost 4 bases at V and 5 bases at J; junction bases unmatched: 14. Germline V CDR1 and CDR2: MNHEY, SMNVEV (reference sequence). The CDR3 is 20 residues long. DNA for the CDR3: TGTGCCAGCAGTTGGGGACTAGCGGGAGGACCCCTTAGAGGAACCGGGGAGCTGTTTTTT. It is translated as CASSWGLAGGPLRGTGELFF.

V and J are TRBV7-9 and TRBJ1-2; D ambiguous. CDR3 length: 13 amino acids. CDR1 and CDR2 from the germline V gene are SEHNR and FQNEAQ (reference sequence). Trimming stripped 1 base from V and 4 bases from J, with 7 bases between. The CDR3 loop reads CASSLVEGYGYTF. CDR3 nucleotide sequence: TGTGCCAGCAGCTTAGTTGAGGGCTATGGCTACACCTTC.

This clone appeared a single time. This chain connects TRBV29-1 to TRBJ2-3, with TRBD2 identical over 8 bases. Unmatched junction bases numbered 10, after V lost 2 bases and J lost 0 bases. Germline CDR1 is SQVTM and CDR2 is ANQGSEA. This CDR3 is built from 17 residues. The CDR3 DNA follows: TGCAGCGTTGAACGGGTGCGGCTAGCGGGTAGCACAGATACGCAGTATTTT. This gives the protein CSVERVRLAGSTDTQYF.

This clone was observed once. The chain uses TRBV4-3 and TRBJ2-2; D may match TRBD1 or TRBD2 (5 bases each). Germline CDR1 LGHNA, CDR2 YSLEER. This CDR3 comprises 16 residues. Trimming took off 4 bases at V and 6 bases at J, with 18 bases between the two ends. CDR3 residues: CASSLFPFGGPGELFF. CDR3 in DNA: TGCGCCAGCAGCCTATTTCCTTTTGGGGGACCCGGGGAGCTGTTTTTT.

The rearrangement joins TRBV19 to TRBJ1-5; D gene ambiguous. CDR1 is LNHDA and CDR2 is SQIVND in the germline V gene (reference sequence). The CDR3 contains 12 residues. Trimming removed 7 bases at V and 6 bases at J, with 10 bases between. CDR3 amino acids: CASMGGSQPQHF. The CDR3 DNA sequence: TGTGCCAGTATGGGAGGGTCTCAGCCCCAGCATTTT.

V is TRBV12-5 and J is TRBJ2-1, with 9 bases fitting TRBD2. This CDR3 has 19 amino acids. V trimming: 3 bases; J trimming: 5 bases; junction bases outside the gene matches: 17. CDR1 is LGHNT, CDR2 FRNRAP, per germline. The CDR3 spells CASGFLKVAGLANDNEQFF. The CDR3 DNA is TGTGCTAGTGGTTTTTTAAAGGTAGCGGGACTAGCCAACGACAATGAGCAGTTCTTC.

The chain links TRBV19 to TRBJ2-7; the D gene is possibly TRBD1 (6 bases). Germline lookup yields CDR1 LNHDA and CDR2 SQIVND (reference sequence). V lost 4 bases and J lost 2, with 12 bases in between. The CDR3 length is 14 residues. This CDR3 is CASSTGALTYEQYF. The CDR3 DNA follows: TGTGCCAGTAGTACAGGGGCCCTTACCTACGAGCAGTACTTC. Full variable domain (outside the CDR3, taken from reference TRBV19 and TRBJ2-7): DGGITQSPKYLFRKEGQNVTLSCEQNLNHDAMYWYRQDPGQGLRLIYYSQIVNDFQKGDIAEGYSVSREKKESFPLTVTSAQKNPTAFYLCASSTGALTYEQYFGPGTRLTVT.

Written as DNA, the CDR3 is TGTGCCAGCAGCTTAGCCCGGAGAGTAGGGGATACGCAGTATTTT. Translation: CASSLARRVGDTQYF. This rearrangement joins TRBV7-8 to TRBJ2-3; no reliable D call. V shed 0 bases and J shed 6 bases, with 13 bases lying between them. This CDR3 comprises 15 residues. CDR1 SGHVS and CDR2 FQNEAQ come from the germline V gene.